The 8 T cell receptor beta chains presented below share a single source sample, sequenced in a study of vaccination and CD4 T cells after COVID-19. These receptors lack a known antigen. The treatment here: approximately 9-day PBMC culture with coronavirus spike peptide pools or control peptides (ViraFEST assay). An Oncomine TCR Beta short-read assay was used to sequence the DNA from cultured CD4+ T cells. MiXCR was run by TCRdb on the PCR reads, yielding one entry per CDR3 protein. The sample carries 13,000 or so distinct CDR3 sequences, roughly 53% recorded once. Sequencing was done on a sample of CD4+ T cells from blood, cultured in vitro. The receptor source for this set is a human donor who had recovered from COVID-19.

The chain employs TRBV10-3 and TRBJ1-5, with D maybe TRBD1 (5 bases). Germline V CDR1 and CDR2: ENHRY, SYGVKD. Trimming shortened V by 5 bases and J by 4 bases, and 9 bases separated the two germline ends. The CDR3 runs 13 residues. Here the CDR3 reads CAISQQGNQPQHF. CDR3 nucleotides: TGTGCCATCAGTCAGCAGGGAAATCAGCCCCAGCATTTT.

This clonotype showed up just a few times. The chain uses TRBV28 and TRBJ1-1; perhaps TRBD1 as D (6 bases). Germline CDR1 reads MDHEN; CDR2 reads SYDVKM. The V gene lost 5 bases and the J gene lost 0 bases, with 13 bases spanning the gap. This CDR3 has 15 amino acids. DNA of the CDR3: TGTGCCAGCAGTCCGGGACACAATATGAACACTGAAGCTTTCTTT. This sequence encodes CASSPGHNMNTEAFF.

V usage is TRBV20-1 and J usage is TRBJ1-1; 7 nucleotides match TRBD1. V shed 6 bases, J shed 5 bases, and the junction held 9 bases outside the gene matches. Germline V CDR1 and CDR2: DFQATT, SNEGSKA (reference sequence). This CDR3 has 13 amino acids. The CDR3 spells CSAALTGRTEAFF. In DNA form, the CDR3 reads TGCAGTGCCGCCTTGACAGGGAGGACTGAAGCTTTCTTT.

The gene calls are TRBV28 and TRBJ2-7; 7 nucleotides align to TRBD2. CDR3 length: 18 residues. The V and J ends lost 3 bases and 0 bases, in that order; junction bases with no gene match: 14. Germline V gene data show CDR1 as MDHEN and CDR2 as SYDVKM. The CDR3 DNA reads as TGTGCCAGCAGTTTTATATACCATTTGGCGGGGGTCTCCTACGAGCAGTACTTC. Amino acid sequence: CASSFIYHLAGVSYEQYF.

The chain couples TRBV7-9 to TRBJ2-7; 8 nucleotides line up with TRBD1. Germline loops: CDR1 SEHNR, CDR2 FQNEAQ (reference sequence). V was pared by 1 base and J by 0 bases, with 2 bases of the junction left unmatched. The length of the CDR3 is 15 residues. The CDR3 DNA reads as TGTGCCAGCAGCTTAGGGACAGGGCGCTCCTACGAGCAGTACTTC. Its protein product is CASSLGTGRSYEQYF.

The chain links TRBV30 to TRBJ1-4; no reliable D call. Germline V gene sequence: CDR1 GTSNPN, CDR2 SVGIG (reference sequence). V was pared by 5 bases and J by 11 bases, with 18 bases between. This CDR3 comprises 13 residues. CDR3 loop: CAWLNQPGPKLFF. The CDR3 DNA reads TGTGCCTGGCTCAATCAGCCGGGCCCCAAACTGTTTTTT.

The CDR3 loop reads CATSTSYGYTF. The CDR3 DNA reads as TGTGCCACCAGCACCTCCTATGGCTACACCTTC. The chain has TRBV15 and TRBJ1-2; no reliable D call. Per the germline V gene, CDR1 is LNHNV and CDR2 is YYDKDF (reference sequence). V lost 4 bases, J lost 4 bases, and 4 bases lay in between. This CDR3 contains 11 residues.

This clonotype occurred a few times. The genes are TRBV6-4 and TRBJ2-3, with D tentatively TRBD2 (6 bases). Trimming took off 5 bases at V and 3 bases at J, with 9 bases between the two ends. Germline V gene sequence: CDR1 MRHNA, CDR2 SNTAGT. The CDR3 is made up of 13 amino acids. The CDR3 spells CASSKGRTDTQYF. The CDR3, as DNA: TGTGCCAGCAGTAAAGGGAGGACAGATACGCAGTATTTT.